This T cell receptor (beta chain) emerged from a study of blood T cell repertoires in COVID-19. At the level of the study: Sites in the United States, Italy and Spain provided acute and convalescent COVID-19 samples. PBMCs, B-cell-depleted T cells, or T cells were the source of the cDNA or gDNA that made up the material.

The germline gives CDR1 SGHAT, CDR2 FQNNGV. CDR3 length equals 15 residues. V lost 6 bases to trimming and J lost 6 bases; unmatched junction nucleotides: 8. Source study methods: Cell counts per sample came from amplifying reference gene primers. Here immunoSEQ multiplex PCR was the method, and the copy in TCRdb shows in-frame clones only, minus some. That table gives V, J and clone size, and the DNA gave D and trimming. The sample shows roughly 39,000 clones, more than 65% of them seen only once. Input material: peripheral blood. The clonotype comes from a man between 65 and 79 years old with acute or convalescent COVID-19. J is TRBJ2-1 and V is TRBV11-2; 10 bases fit TRBD2. In nucleotides, the CDR3 is TGTGCCAGCAGAGCCCCGGGACTAGCGACCAATGAGCAGTTCTTC. Translated, it gives CASRAPGLATNEQFF.